The table lists the clone carrying this TCR beta chain with many counts. The antigen remains unidentified. The library was designed around alpha chains, so this beta chain is a stray read whose abundance carries little weight. cDNA was made from approximately 500 ng RNA using alpha and beta constant primers. Each of the alpha and beta chains got its own library through chain-specific third strand synthesis with indices. Each molecule carried a 12-nucleotide identifier made of two joined random hexamers added before amplification. One entry per CDR3 protein results from TCRdb running MiXCR on the 5' RACE reads. The table lists roughly 7,400 distinct CDR3 sequences, around 6.7% of them singletons, with around 21% in the top ten. The sample is drawn from a study of HIV-infected patients and healthy controls. CDR1 and CDR2 (germline): WNHNN, SYGVQD (reference sequence). The trim removed 0 bases at V and 3 bases at J, leaving 12 bases unmatched. This CDR3 contains 19 residues.

Roughly three months, about 14 weeks, into antiretroviral therapy, follow-up blood was collected. All unsorted peripheral T cells were captured because whole blood was used without fractionation. Findings and limits, study-wide: MAIT alpha-chain CDR3s were frequent in healthy controls, depleted in HIV+.

Here the sequenced sample was blood, taken during antiretroviral therapy. This chain joins TRBV10-1 and TRBJ2-1, with TRBD1 matching over 9 bases. The sequence came from an adult with HIV infection. The CDR3: CASSESLGQGYQNYNEQFF. DNA of the CDR3: TGCGCCAGCAGTGAGTCATTGGGACAGGGCTATCAAAACTACAATGAGCAGTTCTTC.